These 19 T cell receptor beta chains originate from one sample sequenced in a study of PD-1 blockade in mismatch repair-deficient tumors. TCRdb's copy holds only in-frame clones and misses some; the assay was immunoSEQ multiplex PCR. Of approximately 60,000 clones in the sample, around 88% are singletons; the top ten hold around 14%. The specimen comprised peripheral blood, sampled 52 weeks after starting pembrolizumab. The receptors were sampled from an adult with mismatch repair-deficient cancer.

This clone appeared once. Here the CDR3 reads CASSLAGFREETQYF. CDR3 in DNA: TGTGCCAGCAGCTTGGCTGGGTTTCGCGAAGAGACCCAGTACTTC. The chain carries TRBV5-5 and TRBJ2-5, with D uncertain. V was cut by 0 bases and J by 3 bases, with 12 bases left in between. Germline V CDR1 and CDR2: SGHKS, YYEKEE (reference sequence). The CDR3 contains 15 residues.

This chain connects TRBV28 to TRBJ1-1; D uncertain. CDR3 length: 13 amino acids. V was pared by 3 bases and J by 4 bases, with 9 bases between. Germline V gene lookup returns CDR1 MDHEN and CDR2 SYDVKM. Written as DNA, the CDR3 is TGTGCCAGCAGTTTCCTAGCGTCCACTGAAGCTTTCTTT. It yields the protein CASSFLASTEAFF.

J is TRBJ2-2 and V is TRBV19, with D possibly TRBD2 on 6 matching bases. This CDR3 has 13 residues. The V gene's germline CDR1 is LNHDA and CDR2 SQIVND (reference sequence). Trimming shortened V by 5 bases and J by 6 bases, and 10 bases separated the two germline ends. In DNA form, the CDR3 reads TGTGCCAGTAGTCCAGGAGGGGCCGGGGAGCTGTTTTTT. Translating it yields CASSPGGAGELFF. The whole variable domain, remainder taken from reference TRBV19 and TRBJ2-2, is DGGITQSPKYLFRKEGQNVTLSCEQNLNHDAMYWYRQDPGQGLRLIYYSQIVNDFQKGDIAEGYSVSREKKESFPLTVTSAQKNPTAFYLCASSPGGAGELFFGEGSRLTVL.

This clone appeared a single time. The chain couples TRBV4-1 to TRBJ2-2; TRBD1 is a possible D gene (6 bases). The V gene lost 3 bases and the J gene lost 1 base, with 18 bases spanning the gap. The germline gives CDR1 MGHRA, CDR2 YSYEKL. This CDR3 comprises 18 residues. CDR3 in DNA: TGCGCCAGCAGCCACTCCCAGCAAGCGACAGGGAACACCGGGGAGCTGTTTTTT. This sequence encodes CASSHSQQATGNTGELFF.

This CDR3 is CAWSLIGQRNTEAFF. The DNA of the CDR3 is TGTGCCTGGAGTTTAATAGGACAGAGGAACACTGAAGCTTTCTTT. The chain is built from TRBV30 and TRBJ1-1, with D possibly being TRBD1 (6 bases). Trimming cost V 2 bases and J 1 base, with 14 bases left between them. The length of the CDR3 is 15 residues. Germline lookup yields CDR1 GTSNPN and CDR2 SVGIG (reference sequence). Using reference TRBV30 and TRBJ1-1 for the parts outside the CDR3, the full variable domain is SQTIHQWPATLVQPVGSPLSLECTVEGTSNPNLYWYRQAAGRGLQLLFYSVGIGQISSEVPQNLSASRPQDRQFILSSKKLLLSDSGFYLCAWSLIGQRNTEAFFGQGTRLTVV.

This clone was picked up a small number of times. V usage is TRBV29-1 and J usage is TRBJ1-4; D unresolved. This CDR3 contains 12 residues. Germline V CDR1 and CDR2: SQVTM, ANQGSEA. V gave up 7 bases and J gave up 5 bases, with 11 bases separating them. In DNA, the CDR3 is TGCAGCGCTGCGGCAGGCAATGAAAAACTGTTTTTT. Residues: CSAAAGNEKLFF. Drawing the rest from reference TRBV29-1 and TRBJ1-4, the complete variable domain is SAVISQKPSRDICQRGTSLTIQCQVDSQVTMMFWYRQQPGQSLTLIATANQGSEATYESGFVIDKFPISRPNLTFSTLTVSNMSPEDSSIYLCSAAAGNEKLFFGSGTQLSVL.

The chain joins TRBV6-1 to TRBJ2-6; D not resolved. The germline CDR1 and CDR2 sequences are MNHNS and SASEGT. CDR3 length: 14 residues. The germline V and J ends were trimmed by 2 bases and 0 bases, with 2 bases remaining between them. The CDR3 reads CASSELSGANVLTF. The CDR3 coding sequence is TGTGCCAGCAGTGAACTCTCTGGGGCCAACGTCCTGACTTTC.

In nucleotides, the CDR3 is TGTGCCTCGAGACGGAAGGCCCTCTACAATGAGCAGTTCTTC. This translates into CASRRKALYNEQFF. The chain recombines TRBV30 with TRBJ2-1; D gene unclear. Germline loops: CDR1 GTSNPN, CDR2 SVGIG (reference sequence). V was shortened by 7 bases and J by 3 bases, with 16 bases between the two germline ends. CDR3 length equals 14 residues. Full variable domain (missing parts from reference TRBV30 and TRBJ2-1): SQTIHQWPATLVQPVGSPLSLECTVEGTSNPNLYWYRQAAGRGLQLLFYSVGIGQISSEVPQNLSASRPQDRQFILSSKKLLLSDSGFYLCASRRKALYNEQFFGPGTRLTVL.

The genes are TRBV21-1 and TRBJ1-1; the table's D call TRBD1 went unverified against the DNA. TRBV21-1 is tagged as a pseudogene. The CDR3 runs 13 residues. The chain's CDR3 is CASRRQGYTEAFF. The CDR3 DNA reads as TGTGCCAGCAGGAGGCAGGGGTACACTGAAGCTTTCTTT.

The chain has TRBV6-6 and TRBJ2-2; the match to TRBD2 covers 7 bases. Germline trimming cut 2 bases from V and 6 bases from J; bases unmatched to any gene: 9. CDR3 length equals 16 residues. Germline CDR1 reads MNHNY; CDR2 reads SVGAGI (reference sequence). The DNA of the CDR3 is TGTGCCAGCAGTTACGGAGGACTAGTAGAATCCGGGGAGCTGTTTTTT. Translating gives CASSYGGLVESGELFF.

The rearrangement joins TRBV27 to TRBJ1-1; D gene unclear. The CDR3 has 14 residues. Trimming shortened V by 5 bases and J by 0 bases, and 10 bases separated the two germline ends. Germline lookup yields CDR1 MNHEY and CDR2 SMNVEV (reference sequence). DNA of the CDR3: TGTGCCAGCAGTCCAATAAGTGTGAACACTGAAGCTTTCTTT. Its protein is CASSPISVNTEAFF.

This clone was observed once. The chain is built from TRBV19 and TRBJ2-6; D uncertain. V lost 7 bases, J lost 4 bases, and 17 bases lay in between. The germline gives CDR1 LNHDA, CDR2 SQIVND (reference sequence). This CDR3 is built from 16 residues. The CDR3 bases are TGTGCCAGTACCGGCGATGCGTTCCCGGGGGCCAACGTCCTGACTTTC. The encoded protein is CASTGDAFPGANVLTF.

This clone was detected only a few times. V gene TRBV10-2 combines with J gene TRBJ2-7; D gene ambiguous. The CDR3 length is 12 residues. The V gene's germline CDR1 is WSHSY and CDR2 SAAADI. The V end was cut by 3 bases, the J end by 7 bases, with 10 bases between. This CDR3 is CASSDPAKEQYF. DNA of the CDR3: TGCGCCAGCAGTGACCCAGCGAAGGAGCAGTACTTC.

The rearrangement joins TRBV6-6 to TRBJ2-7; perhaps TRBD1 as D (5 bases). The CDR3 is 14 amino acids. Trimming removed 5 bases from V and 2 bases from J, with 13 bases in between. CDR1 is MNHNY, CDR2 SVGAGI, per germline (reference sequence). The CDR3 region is CASSPGKGAYEQYF. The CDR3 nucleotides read TGTGCCAGCAGTCCAGGGAAAGGGGCCTACGAGCAGTACTTC.

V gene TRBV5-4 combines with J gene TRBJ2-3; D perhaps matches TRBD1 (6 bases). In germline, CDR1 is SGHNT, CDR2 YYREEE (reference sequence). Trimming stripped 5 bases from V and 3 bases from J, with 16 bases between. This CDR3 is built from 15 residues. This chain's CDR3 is CASSLTGSWTDTQYF. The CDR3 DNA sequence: TGTGCCAGCAGTTTAACAGGGAGTTGGACAGATACGCAGTATTTT. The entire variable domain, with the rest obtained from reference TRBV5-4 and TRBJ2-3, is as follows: ETGVTQSPTHLIKTRGQQVTLRCSSQSGHNTVSWYQQALGQGPQFIFQYYREEENGRGNFPPRFSGLQFPNYSSELNVNALELDDSALYLCASSLTGSWTDTQYFGPGTRLTVL.

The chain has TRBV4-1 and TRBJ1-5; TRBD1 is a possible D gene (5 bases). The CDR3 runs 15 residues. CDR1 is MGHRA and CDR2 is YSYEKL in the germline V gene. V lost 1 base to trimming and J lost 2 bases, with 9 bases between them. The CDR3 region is CASSQVRGGNQPQHF. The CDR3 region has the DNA TGCGCCAGCAGCCAAGTTAGGGGCGGCAATCAGCCCCAGCATTTT.

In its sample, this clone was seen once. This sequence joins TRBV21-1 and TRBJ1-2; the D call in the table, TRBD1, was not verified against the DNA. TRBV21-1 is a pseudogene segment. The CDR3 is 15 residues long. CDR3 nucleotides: TGTGCCAGCAGCAAACATCACGGACACCCCTATGGCTACACCTTC. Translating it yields CASSKHHGHPYGYTF.

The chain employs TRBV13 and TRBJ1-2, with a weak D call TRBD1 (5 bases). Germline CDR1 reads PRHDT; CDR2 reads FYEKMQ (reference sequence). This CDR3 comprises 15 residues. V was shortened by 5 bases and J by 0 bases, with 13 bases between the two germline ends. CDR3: CASSPAVDTNYGYTF. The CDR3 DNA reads TGTGCCAGCAGCCCTGCCGTGGACACTAACTATGGCTACACCTTC.

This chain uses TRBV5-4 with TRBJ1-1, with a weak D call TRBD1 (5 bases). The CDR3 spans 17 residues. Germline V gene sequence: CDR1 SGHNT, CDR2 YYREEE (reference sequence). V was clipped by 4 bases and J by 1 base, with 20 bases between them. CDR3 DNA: TGTGCCAGCAGCGATCCCGAAGGGGCGCGGGGGAACACTGAAGCTTTCTTT. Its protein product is CASSDPEGARGNTEAFF.